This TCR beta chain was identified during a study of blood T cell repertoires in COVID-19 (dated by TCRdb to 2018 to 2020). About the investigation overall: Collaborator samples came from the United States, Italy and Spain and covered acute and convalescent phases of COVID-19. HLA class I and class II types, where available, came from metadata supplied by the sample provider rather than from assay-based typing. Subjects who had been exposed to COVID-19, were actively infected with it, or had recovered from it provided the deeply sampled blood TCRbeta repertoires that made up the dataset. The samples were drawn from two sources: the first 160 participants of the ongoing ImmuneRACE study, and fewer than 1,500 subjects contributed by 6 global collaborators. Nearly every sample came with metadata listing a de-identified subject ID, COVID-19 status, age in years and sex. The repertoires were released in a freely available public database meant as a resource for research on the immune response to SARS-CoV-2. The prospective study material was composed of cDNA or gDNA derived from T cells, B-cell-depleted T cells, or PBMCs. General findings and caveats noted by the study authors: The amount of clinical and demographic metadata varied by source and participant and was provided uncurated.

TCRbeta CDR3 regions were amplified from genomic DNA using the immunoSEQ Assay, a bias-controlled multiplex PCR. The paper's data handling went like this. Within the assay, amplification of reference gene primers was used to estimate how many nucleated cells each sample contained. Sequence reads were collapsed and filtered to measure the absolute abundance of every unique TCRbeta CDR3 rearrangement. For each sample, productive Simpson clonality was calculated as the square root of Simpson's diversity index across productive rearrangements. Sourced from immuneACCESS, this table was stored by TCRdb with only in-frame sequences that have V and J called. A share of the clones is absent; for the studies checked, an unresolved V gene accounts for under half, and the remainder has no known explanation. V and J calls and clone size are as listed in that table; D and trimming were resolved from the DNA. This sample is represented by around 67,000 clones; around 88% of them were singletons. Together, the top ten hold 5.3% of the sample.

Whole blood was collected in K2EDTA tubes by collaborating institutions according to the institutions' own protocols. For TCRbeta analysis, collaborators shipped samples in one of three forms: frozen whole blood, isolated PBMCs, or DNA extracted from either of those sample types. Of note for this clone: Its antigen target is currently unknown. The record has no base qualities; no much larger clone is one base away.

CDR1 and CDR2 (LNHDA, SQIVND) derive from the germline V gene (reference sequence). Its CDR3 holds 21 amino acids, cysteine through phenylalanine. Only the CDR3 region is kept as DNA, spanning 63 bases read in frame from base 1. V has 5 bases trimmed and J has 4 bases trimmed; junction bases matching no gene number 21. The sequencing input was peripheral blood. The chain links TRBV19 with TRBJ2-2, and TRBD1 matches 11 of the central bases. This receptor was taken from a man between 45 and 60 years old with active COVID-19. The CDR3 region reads CASSERSGTGGWAPLTGELFF. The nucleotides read TGTGCCAGTAGTGAGAGGTCCGGGACAGGGGGTTGGGCACCACTCACCGGGGAGCTGTTTTTT.